These 22 T cell receptor beta chains share one sample of origin, sequenced in a study of T cells in Graves' hyperthyroidism and ophthalmopathy. Authors of the study amplified TCR beta CDR3 regions from RNA transcripts. When the TCR CDR3 underwent first-round RT-PCR, the HTBI primer set was used. TCRdb passed the multiplex PCR reads through MiXCR, listing each CDR3 protein once. The data show about 840,000 distinct CDR3 sequences, roughly 37% seen once. Sequencing input: blood. These receptors were obtained from a man between 18 and 29 years old with Graves' hyperthyroidism.

The chain couples TRBV29-1 to TRBJ2-1; 13 bases are a match to TRBD2. Germline V gives CDR1 SQVTM, CDR2 ANQGSEA. This CDR3 has 17 amino acids. With 1 base clipped from V and 0 bases from J, the junction kept 3 bases outside the gene matches. Here the CDR3 DNA reads TGCAGCGTTGAAGGGGGACTAGCGGGACGCTCCTACAATGAGCAGTTCTTC. This gives the protein CSVEGGLAGRSYNEQFF.

The V gene is TRBV7-9, the J gene TRBJ2-5; perhaps TRBD2 as D (5 bases). Between the trimmed V and J ends, which lost 6 bases and 5 bases, there was a span of 22 bases. This CDR3 has 16 residues. The germline V gene encodes CDR1 SEHNR and CDR2 FQNEAQ (reference sequence). CDR3 nucleotides: TGTGCCAGCAGTTACTTGGGGAGCCCCTCTGCTGAGACCCAGTACTTC. Protein product: CASSYLGSPSAETQYF. Together with reference TRBV7-9 and TRBJ2-5, the CDR3 gives the full variable domain: DTGVSQNPRHKITKRGQNVTFRCDPISEHNRLYWYRQTLGQGPEFLTYFQNEAQLEKSRLLSDRFSAERPKGSFSTLEIQRTEQGDSAMYLCASSYLGSPSAETQYFGPGTRLLVL.

The chain couples TRBV4-1 to TRBJ2-7; TRBD2 aligns across 8 bases. This CDR3 has 16 amino acids. Trimming took 3 bases from V and 4 from J; bases not matched to a gene: 11. Germline V lookup: CDR1 MGHRA, CDR2 YSYEKL. This chain's CDR3 is CASSQGNQGLGYEQYF. CDR3 coding DNA: TGCGCCAGCAGCCAGGGCAATCAGGGACTAGGTTACGAGCAGTACTTC.

V gene TRBV20-1 combines with J gene TRBJ2-7, with D tentatively TRBD1 or TRBD2 (6 bases each). CDR1 is DFQATT, CDR2 SNEGSKA, per germline (reference sequence). V lost 0 bases and J lost 0, with 9 bases in between. This CDR3 contains 14 residues. The CDR3 DNA reads TGCAGTGCTAGAGATGAGGGGGGCTCCTACGAGCAGTACTTC. This translates into CSARDEGGSYEQYF.

Only a few counts were recorded for this clonotype. The genes are TRBV9 and TRBJ1-1; D not resolved. The V gene's germline CDR1 is SGDLS and CDR2 YYNGEE. The CDR3 is made up of 13 amino acids. V was clipped by 6 bases and J by 0 bases, with 9 bases between them. The CDR3 DNA reads as TGTGCCAGCAAGACCCCCATGAACACTGAAGCTTTCTTT. It is translated as CASKTPMNTEAFF.

This clonotype showed up many times. This chain uses TRBV25-1 with TRBJ2-2; possibly TRBD1 for D (6 bases). CDR3 size: 15 residues. V lost 9 bases, J lost 2 bases, and 16 bases lay in between. From germline, CDR1 is MGHDK and CDR2 SYGVNS. CDR3 residues: CASSFVQGNTGELFF. CDR3 coding DNA: TGTGCCAGTTCTTTTGTACAGGGCAACACCGGGGAGCTGTTTTTT.

This clonotype was recorded at least ten times. This chain connects TRBV4-1 to TRBJ1-5; 7 bases fit TRBD1. J was trimmed by 9 bases and V by 4 bases; bases with no gene match: 9. Germline assignment: CDR1 MGHRA and CDR2 YSYEKL. CDR3 size: 14 residues. The CDR3 DNA reads as TGCGCCAGCAGCCCCGGGACAGCGTCACGGCCCCAGCATTTT. This encodes CASSPGTASRPQHF.

This clonotype was seen more than once but under ten times. This chain joins TRBV9 and TRBJ1-5, with D unresolved. This CDR3 region has 14 residues. CDR1 is SGDLS and CDR2 is YYNGEE in the germline V gene. V shed 0 bases and J shed 3 bases, with 7 bases lying between them. The CDR3, as DNA: TGTGCCAGCAGCGTAGGACAATTCAATCAGCCCCAGCATTTT. Amino acids: CASSVGQFNQPQHF.

This clonotype was observed at least ten times. This chain connects TRBV10-3 to TRBJ1-1; D is undetermined. Trimming removed 1 base at V and 10 bases at J, with 13 bases between. CDR3 length: 13 amino acids. The germline V gene encodes CDR1 ENHRY and CDR2 SYGVKD. CDR3 sequence (DNA): TGTGCCATCAGTGAGTTGACTGCGGGCGGAGCTTTCTTT. It codes for CAISELTAGGAFF.

V and J are TRBV10-2 and TRBJ1-4; D remains unclear. The V end was cut by 5 bases, the J end by 6 bases, with 22 bases between. CDR3 length: 17 amino acids. Per germline, CDR1 WSHSY and CDR2 SAAADI. In DNA, the CDR3 is TGCGCCAGCAGTTACTCGTCAGCCCCCATCGAGGATGAAAAACTGTTTTTT. It codes for CASSYSSAPIEDEKLFF.

This chain uses TRBV6-5 with TRBJ1-5; D remains ambiguous. Trimming took 4 bases from V and 11 from J, leaving 9 bases between them. The CDR3 sequence is 11 residues long. Germline V lookup: CDR1 MNHEY, CDR2 SVGAGI. In DNA, the CDR3 is TGTGCCAGCAGTTCCTTCCAAGCCCAGCATTTT. Amino acid sequence: CASSSFQAQHF.

The chain recombines TRBV6-2 or TRBV6-3 with TRBJ2-5, with TRBD2 identical over 7 bases. V was clipped by 6 bases and J by 3 bases; unmatched bases: 10. Germline lookup yields CDR1 MNHEY and CDR2 SVGEGT. The CDR3 consists of 15 residues. CDR3 sequence reads: CASRLGGAGKETQYF. The CDR3 region has the DNA TGTGCCAGCAGGCTCGGGGGAGCGGGAAAAGAGACCCAGTACTTC.

This clonotype was counted between two and nine times. Compared with germline, one end of the junction differs, possibly owing to a read error. The rearrangement uses TRBV5-1 and TRBJ1-6; a possible D gene is TRBD1 (6 bases). The CDR3 contains 13 residues. Germline loops: CDR1 SGHRS, CDR2 YFSETQ. CDR3 sequence: CASSLSGGSPLHF. CDR3 nucleotide sequence: TGTGCCAGCAGTTTGTCCGGGGGCTCACCCCTCCACTTT.

V is TRBV20-1 and J is TRBJ2-7; TRBD2 aligns across 10 bases. This CDR3 region has 15 residues. Germline loops: CDR1 DFQATT, CDR2 SNEGSKA (reference sequence). With 1 base clipped from V and 1 base from J, the junction kept 4 bases outside the gene matches. DNA of the CDR3: TGCAGTGCTAGAGCCAGGACTAGCGGTTCCTACGAGCAGTACTTC. This translates into CSARARTSGSYEQYF.

This clonotype was seen many times. A junction end diverges from the germline sequence, so it may reflect a read error. V gene TRBV7-6 combines with J gene TRBJ2-5; D is perhaps TRBD2 (7 bases). The V gene's germline CDR1 is SGHVS and CDR2 FNYEAQ. This CDR3 is 14 amino acids long. CDR3 DNA: TGTGCTAGCAGCTTCGGGGGGCTGGGCGAGACCCAGTACTTC. Translated: CASSFGGLGETQYF. Filled out from reference TRBV7-6 and TRBJ2-5, the complete variable domain reads GAGVSQSPRYKVTKRGQDVALRCDPISGHVSLYWYRQALGQGPEFLTYFNYEAQQDKSGLPNDRFSAERPEGSISTLTIQRTEQRDSAMYRCASSFGGLGETQYFGPGTRLLVL.

This clonotype has a count of ten or more. This chain connects TRBV24-1 to TRBJ2-2; 7 bases fit TRBD1. The junction had 2 bases not matched to a gene; V was cut back by 4 bases and J by 1 base. This CDR3 contains 15 residues. Germline CDR1 KGHDR, CDR2 SFDVKD. The CDR3 reads CATSEAGGNTGELFF. In DNA form, the CDR3 reads TGTGCCACCAGTGAGGCAGGGGGGAACACCGGGGAGCTGTTTTTT.

This clonotype was seen repeatedly, ten times or more. The chain employs TRBV7-8 and TRBJ1-2; TRBD1 is a possible D gene (5 bases). The germline CDR1 and CDR2 sequences are SGHVS and FQNEAQ. The CDR3 is 15 residues long. V gave up 5 bases and J gave up 8 bases, with 21 bases separating them. The CDR3 spells CASSITGPTLRGYTF. CDR3 bases: TGTGCCAGCAGCATCACAGGACCCACCTTGAGGGGCTACACCTTC.

As to this clonotype: A much larger clone lies a single base off, so this may be a read error. This rearrangement joins TRBV29-1 to TRBJ2-7; D gene uncertain. CDR3 length: 13 amino acids. Germline-derived CDR1 and CDR2 are SQVTM and ANQGSEA. DNA of the CDR3: TGCAGCGTTGAAGATAATTTTACCTACGCGCAGTACTTC. Translating gives CSVEDNFTYAQYF.

Many counts were recorded for this clonotype. The chain has TRBV2 and TRBJ1-4, with 7 bases fitting TRBD1. The ends lost 10 bases at V and 11 bases at J; junction bases unmatched: 10. In germline, CDR1 is SNHLY, CDR2 FYNNEI. The CDR3 totals 12 residues. The CDR3 sequence: CATRGGGEKLFF. DNA for the CDR3: TGTGCCACCCGAGGGGGCGGGGAGAAACTGTTTTTT. The full variable domain, in which reference TRBV2 and TRBJ1-4 provide the parts outside the CDR3, is EPEVTQTPSHQVTQMGQEVILRCVPISNHLYFYWYRQILGQKVEFLVSFYNNEISEKSEIFDDQFSVERPDGSNFTLKIRSTKLEDSAMYFCATRGGGEKLFFGSGTQLSVL.

The J gene is TRBJ2-6, the V gene TRBV29-1, with D perhaps matching TRBD1 (6 bases). CDR3 length equals 11 residues. V was trimmed by 6 bases and J by 16 bases, leaving 16 bases between them. Germline values: CDR1 SQVTM, CDR2 ANQGSEA. CDR3 region: CSVTRGRELTF. As DNA, the CDR3 is TGCAGCGTAACCAGGGGCCGAGAGCTGACTTTC.

This clonotype was seen many times. The rearrangement links TRBV29-1 to TRBJ2-7; TRBD1 or TRBD2 may be the D gene (5 bases each). With 4 bases removed from V and 0 bases from J, the gap between germline ends came to 10 bases. The CDR3 spans 13 residues. Germline V lookup: CDR1 SQVTM, CDR2 ANQGSEA. The CDR3 DNA follows: TGCAGCGTTGTAGGGACCAGCTCCTACGAGCAGTACTTC. It specifies CSVVGTSSYEQYF.

Ten or more counts support this clonotype. The chain has TRBV29-1 and TRBJ1-5; 7 nucleotides match TRBD1. Trimming took 6 bases from V and 7 from J; bases not matched to a gene: 9. The V gene's germline CDR1 is SQVTM and CDR2 ANQGSEA. The CDR3 contains 13 residues. In DNA, the CDR3 is TGCAGCGTCGCTGACAGGGAAGGACAGCCCCAGCATTTT. It specifies CSVADREGQPQHF.